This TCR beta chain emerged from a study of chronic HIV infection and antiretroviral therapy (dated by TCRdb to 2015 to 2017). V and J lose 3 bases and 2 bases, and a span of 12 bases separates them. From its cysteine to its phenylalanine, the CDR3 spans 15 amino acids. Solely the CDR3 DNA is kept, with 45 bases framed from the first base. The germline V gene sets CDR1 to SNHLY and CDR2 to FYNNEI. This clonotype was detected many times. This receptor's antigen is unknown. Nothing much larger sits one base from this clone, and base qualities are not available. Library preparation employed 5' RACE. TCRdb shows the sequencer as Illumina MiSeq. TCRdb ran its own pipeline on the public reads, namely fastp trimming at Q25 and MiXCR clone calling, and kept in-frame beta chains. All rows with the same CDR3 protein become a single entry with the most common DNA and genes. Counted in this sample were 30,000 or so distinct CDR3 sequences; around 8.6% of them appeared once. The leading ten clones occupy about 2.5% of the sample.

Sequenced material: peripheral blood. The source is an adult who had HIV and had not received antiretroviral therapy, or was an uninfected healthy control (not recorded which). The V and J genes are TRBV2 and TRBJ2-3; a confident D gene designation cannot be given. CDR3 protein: CASSEGRGPTDTQYF. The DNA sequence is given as TGTGCCAGCAGTGAGGGTAGAGGTCCCACAGATACGCAGTATTTT.